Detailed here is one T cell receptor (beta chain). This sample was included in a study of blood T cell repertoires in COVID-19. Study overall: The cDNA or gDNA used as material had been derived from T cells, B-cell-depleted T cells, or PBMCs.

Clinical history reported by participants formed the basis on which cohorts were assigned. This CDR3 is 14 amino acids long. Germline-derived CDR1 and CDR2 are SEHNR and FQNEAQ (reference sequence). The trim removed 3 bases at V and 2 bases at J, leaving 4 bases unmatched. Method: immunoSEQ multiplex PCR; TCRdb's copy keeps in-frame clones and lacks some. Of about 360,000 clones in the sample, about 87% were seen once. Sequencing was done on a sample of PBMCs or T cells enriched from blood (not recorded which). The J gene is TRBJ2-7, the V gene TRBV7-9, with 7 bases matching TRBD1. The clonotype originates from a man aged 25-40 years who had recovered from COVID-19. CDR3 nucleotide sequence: TGTGCCAGCAGCTTGGACAGGATGCCCTACGAGCAGTACTTC. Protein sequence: CASSLDRMPYEQYF.